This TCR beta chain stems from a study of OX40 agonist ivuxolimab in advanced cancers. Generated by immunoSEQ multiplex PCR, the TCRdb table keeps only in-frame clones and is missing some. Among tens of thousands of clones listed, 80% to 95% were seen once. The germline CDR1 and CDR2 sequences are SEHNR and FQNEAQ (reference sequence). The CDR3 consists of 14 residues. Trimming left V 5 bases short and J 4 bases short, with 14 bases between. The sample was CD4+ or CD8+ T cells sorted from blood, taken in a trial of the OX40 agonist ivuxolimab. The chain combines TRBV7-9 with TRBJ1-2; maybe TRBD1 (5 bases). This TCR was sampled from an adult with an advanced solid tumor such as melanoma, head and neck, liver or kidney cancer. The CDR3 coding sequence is TGTGCCAGCAGCGGAGGGGTACAGCTCTATGGCTACACCTTC. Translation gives CASSGGVQLYGYTF.